Sequencing of this TCR beta chain was carried out in a study of blood T cell repertoires in COVID-19. For the study at large: The United States, Italy and Spain were the sources of the acute and convalescent COVID-19 samples. In each case, the material was cDNA or gDNA derived from T cells, B-cell-depleted T cells, or PBMCs.

Authors' methods: The assay estimated nucleated cells by amplifying reference gene primers. Here immunoSEQ multiplex PCR was the method, and the copy in TCRdb shows in-frame clones only, minus some. Clone size and the V and J calls come from that table; the DNA yielded D and trimming. The repertoire holds roughly 260,000 clones, with 70% to 90% as singletons. Trimming took 2 bases from V and 1 from J, leaving 10 bases between them. Per the germline V gene, CDR1 is SGHNT and CDR2 is YYREEE (reference sequence). The CDR3 has 15 residues. This clonotype was sampled from a woman aged 40 to 55 who had recovered from COVID-19. The source material was peripheral blood. The chain combines TRBV5-4 with TRBJ2-1, with TRBD2 as a possible D gene (5 bases). The CDR3 bases are TGTGCCAGCAGCTTCCCGGGAAGATCCTACAATGAGCAGTTCTTC. Protein sequence: CASSFPGRSYNEQFF.